This T cell receptor beta chain is from a study of TIL therapy for anti-PD-1-resistant metastatic lung cancer (dated by TCRdb to the early 2020s). For the wider study: Enrolled patients had a median age of roughly 50 years (range 38-75) and a median tumor PD-L1 proportion score of 6% to 6.5%. Across the cohort, whole-exome sequencing showed a median non-synonymous tumor mutation burden of roughly 1.5 mutations per megabase. Most of the cohort had lung adenocarcinoma, a handful of tumors were EGFR-mutant and two were ALK-rearranged, and half of the patients were current or former smokers. Tumor and peripheral blood T cell receptor beta sequencing was used to track clonotypes across tumor, expanded TIL product and serial blood samples. Overall study outcomes, separate from this receptor: Higher clonality and lower diversity were observed in expanded TIL cultures than in baseline intratumoral T cells (median clonality roughly 6.3% vs 31%, p < 0.0001). TIL culture showed high clonal turnover, with many enriched product clones undetected in the baseline tumor, suggesting clonal contraction rather than faithful expansion. Because the cohort was highly selected, with more treatment-naive, never-smoker and oncogene-addicted patients than is typical, generalizability is limited. The study protocol defined all tumor marker inferences as exploratory.

TCR beta CDR3 regions were amplified from genomic DNA by bias-controlled multiplex PCR with the immunoSEQ v3 hsTCRB kit. TCR libraries were sequenced on an Illumina NextSeq 500 to approximately 2 million read pairs for survey level or 5-6 million for deep level. Processing in the source paper ran as follows. V, D and J genes were assigned, non-productive sequences were removed, and clonality was reported by immunoSEQ Analyzer software. Repertoires were compared by productive Simpson clonality and by the Morisita overlap index of productive TRB rearrangements between infused TIL and blood. Here the immuneACCESS table is served through TCRdb, limited to in-frame sequences with V and J called. Missing clones are a known gap in these copies; in checked studies unresolved V genes cover under half, and the rest lacks a known reason. For V, J and clone size, that table is used; D and trimming come from the DNA. The sample table holds approximately 27,000 clones, of which around 70% were seen once. Of the sample, over 7% falls within the top ten clones.

V drops 0 bases and J drops 13 bases, leaving 16 bases in between. From cysteine to phenylalanine, the CDR3 is 14 amino acids long. Kept here is only the CDR3 DNA, which spans 42 bases and is read in frame from base 1. The germline V gene provides CDR1 MNHNS and CDR2 SASEGT. A remark on this clone: No antigen is known for it. No base-level quality is on record; no much larger clone is a single base apart.

The sample's time point label, decoded: pre-treatment sample, taken before nivolumab and TIL therapy. The baseline tumor samples were excised metastases, mostly pleural nodules or supraclavicular lymph nodes, taken from the same resection that was used to grow TIL. Tumors were collected before any PD-1/PD-L1 blockade, after which patients were given nivolumab, and patients who progressed were given lymphodepletion, an infusion of expanded TIL and IL-2. Adults with stage 4 NSCLC were enrolled from late 2017 to early 2020 in a dual-center phase I trial. Samples were obtained from a single-arm, open-label phase I trial in which tumor-infiltrating lymphocyte therapy with nivolumab was evaluated in advanced non-small cell lung cancer. Parts of each resected tumor were snap-frozen in liquid nitrogen and kept at -80 degrees C. Tumor regions of interest were selected on H&E sections using laser-capture macrodissection, ground into 15 mg aliquots, and extracted using Qiagen Allprep kits.

The clonotype originates from a person aged 25 to 85 with non-small cell lung cancer. This material consisted of tumor tissue, taken at baseline. This receptor chain uses TRBV6-1 and TRBJ1-5, with the D gene uncertain. The nucleotide sequence is TGTGCCAGCAGTGAAGCTCTCCAGCTGCGGCCTCAGCATTTT. It translates as CASSEALQLRPQHF.